The 18 T cell receptor beta chains given below trace back to one sample, sequenced in a study of OX40 agonist ivuxolimab in advanced cancers. The method was immunoSEQ multiplex PCR; TCRdb's version includes in-frame clones alone and lacks a portion of them. Among over 20,000 clones listed, 80% to 90% were seen once. Sample: CD4+ or CD8+ T cells sorted from blood, taken in a trial of the OX40 agonist ivuxolimab. Receptors were obtained from an adult with an advanced solid tumor such as melanoma, head and neck, liver or kidney cancer.

V and J are TRBV11-3 and TRBJ2-1, with D maybe TRBD1 (5 bases). The CDR3 has 12 residues. CDR1 and CDR2 (germline): SGHNT, YENEEA. Trimming took off 5 bases at V and 6 bases at J, with 8 bases between the two ends. CDR3: CASSQDSNEQFF. As DNA, the CDR3 is TGTGCCAGCAGCCAAGACAGCAATGAGCAGTTCTTC.

The chain employs TRBV7-6 and TRBJ1-1, with D unresolved. CDR1 and CDR2 from the germline V gene are SGHVS and FNYEAQ. The CDR3 has 13 amino acids. Trimming removed 5 bases from V and 0 bases from J, with 7 bases in between. The CDR3 sequence is CASSPGLNTEAFF. DNA of the CDR3: TGTGCCAGCAGCCCCGGCTTGAACACTGAAGCTTTCTTT.

CDR3 nucleotide sequence: TGTGCCAGCAGCTCAGGGGGAGGGTATGACACTGAAGCTTTCTTT. It codes for CASSSGGGYDTEAFF. This chain uses TRBV9 with TRBJ1-1, with TRBD1 matching over 7 bases. This CDR3 contains 15 residues. Trimming took 4 bases from V and 3 from J; bases not matched to a gene: 9. Germline-derived CDR1 and CDR2 are SGDLS and YYNGEE. The variable domain in full, completed from reference TRBV9 and TRBJ1-1, reads DSGVTQTPKHLITATGQRVTLRCSPRSGDLSVYWYQQSLDQGLQFLIQYYNGEERAKGNILERFSAQQFPDLHSELNLSSLELGDSALYFCASSSGGGYDTEAFFGQGTRLTVV.

This sequence joins TRBV11-2 and TRBJ1-4; tentatively, D is TRBD1 (5 bases). CDR3 length equals 15 residues. The V gene's germline CDR1 is SGHAT and CDR2 FQNNGV. With 1 base removed from V and 3 bases from J, the gap between germline ends came to 9 bases. CDR3 nucleotides: TGTGCCAGCAGCTTAGGGGGCGCGGCTAATGAAAAACTGTTTTTT. Residues: CASSLGGAANEKLFF.

CDR3 DNA: TGTGCCAGCAGCTTGAGGACAGGGGGCGTTTACGAGCAGTACTTC. Protein product: CASSLRTGGVYEQYF. This chain joins TRBV5-4 and TRBJ2-7; 11 nucleotides agree with TRBD1. After removal of 1 base from V and 4 bases from J, the junction contained 4 bases not matched to a gene. Germline assignment: CDR1 SGHNT and CDR2 YYREEE (reference sequence). This CDR3 has 15 residues.

V gene TRBV7-8 combines with J gene TRBJ2-3, with TRBD1 matching over 7 bases. CDR1 and CDR2 (germline): SGHVS, FQNEAQ. With 4 bases clipped from V and 8 bases from J, the junction kept 6 bases outside the gene matches. The CDR3 is 13 amino acids. CDR3 residues: CASSSTGVVTQYF. CDR3 coding DNA: TGTGCCAGCAGCTCCACAGGGGTAGTTACGCAGTATTTT.

In this sample, this clone turned up once. The chain uses TRBV13 and TRBJ1-1; tentatively, D is TRBD1 (5 bases). The germline CDR1 and CDR2 sequences are PRHDT and FYEKMQ (reference sequence). The CDR3 sequence is 13 residues long. The germline V and J ends were trimmed by 2 bases and 4 bases, with 8 bases remaining between them. The CDR3 DNA sequence: TGTGCCAGCAGCTTACAAGGGGCCACTGAAGCTTTCTTT. The encoded protein is CASSLQGATEAFF.

In DNA, the CDR3 is TGTGCCAGCAGCTTGCGAAGCACTGAAGCTTTCTTT. Protein: CASSLRSTEAFF. V and J are TRBV5-5 and TRBJ1-1; D is undetermined. Trimming pared 1 base from V and 4 bases from J, leaving 5 bases between. This CDR3 comprises 12 residues. In germline, CDR1 is SGHKS, CDR2 YYEKEE (reference sequence).

V and J are TRBV19 and TRBJ2-5, with D perhaps matching TRBD1 (6 bases). CDR3 length: 15 residues. Germline CDR1 and CDR2: LNHDA and SQIVND (reference sequence). Trimming removed 3 bases at V and 5 bases at J, with 16 bases between. The DNA of the CDR3 is TGTGCCAGTAGTATGGTACAGGGAGATTGGGAGACCCAGTACTTC. The encoded protein is CASSMVQGDWETQYF.

This chain links TRBV2 with TRBJ1-5, with D hard to call. CDR1 and CDR2 from the germline V gene are SNHLY and FYNNEI. The CDR3 covers 12 residues. The V and J ends lost 4 bases and 9 bases respectively, with 10 bases between them. CDR3 in amino acids: CASSVIPGPQHF. CDR3 nucleotides: TGTGCCAGCAGTGTAATCCCCGGGCCCCAGCATTTT.

The chain employs TRBV27 and TRBJ2-5; tentatively, D is TRBD1 or TRBD2 (5 bases each). From germline, CDR1 is MNHEY and CDR2 SMNVEV (reference sequence). V was trimmed by 6 bases and J by 4 bases, leaving 18 bases between them. This CDR3 has 15 amino acids. Here the CDR3 reads CASRPGQGRGETQYF. The CDR3 nucleotides are TGTGCCAGCAGACCGGGGCAGGGCCGCGGAGAGACCCAGTACTTC.

This clone was found once. The V gene is TRBV5-1, the J gene TRBJ1-1; D perhaps matches TRBD1 (5 bases). The CDR3 runs to 13 residues. V was trimmed by 5 bases and J by 6 bases, leaving 14 bases between them. The V gene's germline CDR1 is SGHRS and CDR2 YFSETQ. Here the CDR3 DNA reads TGCGCCAGCAGTAAAAGGGGAGAGGCTGAAGCTTTCTTT. This gives the protein CASSKRGEAEAFF.

The rearrangement joins TRBV5-4 to TRBJ2-7, with 7 bases fitting TRBD1. The CDR3 is 15 amino acids. From germline, CDR1 is SGHNT and CDR2 YYREEE (reference sequence). The V and J ends lost 0 bases and 2 bases, in that order; junction bases with no gene match: 5. The CDR3 reads CASSLDPQGAYEQYF. For the CDR3, the DNA is TGTGCCAGCAGCTTGGATCCCCAGGGGGCCTACGAGCAGTACTTC.

The chain has TRBV29-1 and TRBJ1-2; D not resolved. The CDR3 is 12 residues long. V was cut by 5 bases and J by 4 bases, with 11 bases left in between. Germline V CDR1 and CDR2: SQVTM, ANQGSEA. The CDR3 bases are TGCAGCGTTCAGGACTCTATCTATGGCTACACCTTC. Translation gives CSVQDSIYGYTF.

The J gene is TRBJ1-5, the V gene TRBV5-5; D call uncertain. The CDR3 spans 15 residues. Trimming stripped 0 bases from V and 4 bases from J, with 11 bases between. The germline V gene encodes CDR1 SGHKS and CDR2 YYEKEE (reference sequence). CDR3 coding DNA: TGTGCCAGCAGCTTGGGGGGTTTAGCAAATCAGCCCCAGCATTTT. Translation: CASSLGGLANQPQHF.

The V and J genes are TRBV7-3 and TRBJ2-5, with 7 bases identical to TRBD2. Per germline, CDR1 SGHTA and CDR2 FQGTGA. The J segment lost 5 bases and the V segment lost 5 bases, leaving 11 bases of the junction unmatched. This CDR3 is built from 15 residues. The CDR3 region has the DNA TGTGCCAGCAGCGCAAGGGCGGGAGCGGACGAGACCCAGTACTTC. The encoded protein is CASSARAGADETQYF.

This chain links TRBV9 with TRBJ1-1, with D unclear. V shed 6 bases and J shed 3 bases, with 18 bases lying between them. Germline assignment: CDR1 SGDLS and CDR2 YYNGEE. The CDR3 extends over 15 amino acids. The CDR3 bases are TGTGCCAGCAAAGAGCCTTCACTTGGGGACACTGAAGCTTTCTTT. Its protein product is CASKEPSLGDTEAFF.

The chain couples TRBV18 to TRBJ2-2; D is perhaps TRBD2 (5 bases). The germline V and J ends were trimmed by 5 bases and 5 bases, with 15 bases remaining between them. Germline lookup yields CDR1 KGHSH and CDR2 LQKENI. The CDR3 spans 15 residues. The CDR3 sequence: CASSTHAPGTGELFF. Here the CDR3 DNA reads TGTGCCAGCTCAACCCACGCCCCGGGGACCGGGGAGCTGTTTTTT.